These T cell receptor beta chains were read from a single sample in a study of PD-L1 blockade in urothelial cancer. The data were produced by immunoSEQ multiplex PCR, yet TCRdb's version contains in-frame clones alone and is incomplete. The sample lists tens of thousands of clones; under 95% were seen once. The source was PBMCs, collected around atezolizumab (anti-PD-L1) treatment. Every receptor here comes from a man between 65 and 85 years old with urothelial cancer. Both conserved end residues are part of each CDR3. The order of the fields is D gene, V gene, clone size, J gene, CDR3 DNA, CDR3 protein. The D gene is left open where the match is weak. The size entry is marked missing in some rows and otherwise reads once, few, many or a size class.

TRBD1,TRBV6-4,once,TRBJ1-2,TGTGCCAGCAGTGACGAATTGGACAGGGTGAGAGTGGTAGGCGGCTACACCTTC,CASSDELDRVRVVGGYTF
-,TRBV7-8,-,TRBJ1-5,TGTGCCAGCAGCTTAGGGTACAGAGAAGTGATCAATCAGCCCCAGCATTTT,CASSLGYREVINQPQHF
TRBD2,TRBV28,few,TRBJ2-7,TGTGCCAGCAGTTCTTGGGGACTAGCGCTAAATGAATCGTGGGAGCAGTACTTC,CASSSWGLALNESWEQYF
-,TRBV6-1,-,TRBJ2-1,TGTGCCTCCCGGTTTGGAGGGTACAATGAGCAGTTCTTC,CASRFGGYNEQFF
-,TRBV6-5,-,TRBJ1-1,TGTGCCAGCAGTTACAGGGGACAGAACACTGAAGCTTTCTTT,CASSYRGQNTEAFF
-,TRBV4-1,few,TRBJ1-2,TGCGCCAGCAGCCAAGAGGTCAGCTATGGCTACACCTTC,CASSQEVSYGYTF
TRBD1,TRBV18,-,TRBJ2-1,TGTGCCAGCTCACTCGGACAGGGCCCTAGCAATGAGCAGTTCTTC,CASSLGQGPSNEQFF
TRBD2,TRBV5-1,-,TRBJ2-5,TGCGCCAGCAGCTTGGTGGGGCTAGCGGGAGAGACCCAGTACTTC,CASSLVGLAGETQYF
-,TRBV6-6,-,TRBJ2-7,TGTGCCAGCAGCTCCCGGGGAGCGCCTCACTACGAGCAGTACTTC,CASSSRGAPHYEQYF
TRBD1,TRBV19,-,TRBJ1-1,TGTGCCAGTAGCCGAACCCGGGACAGGGGGCTTTGGAACACTGAAGCTTTCTTT,CASSRTRDRGLWNTEAFF
-,TRBV5-1,-,TRBJ2-1,TGCGCCAGCAGTATAGTTTCCAGGGGAGGGTACAATGAGCAGTTCTTC,CASSIVSRGGYNEQFF
-,TRBV5-5,-,TRBJ1-1,TGTGCCAGCAGTTTCGGGTGGACTGAAGCTTTCTTT,CASSFGWTEAFF
-,TRBV5-6,few,TRBJ2-3,TGTGCCAGCAGTTTCGGGTCCAGCACAGATACGCAGTATTTT,CASSFGSSTDTQYF
-,TRBV9,-,TRBJ1-3,TGTGCCAGCAGCGTAGGCCGGTCTGGAAACACCATATATTTT,CASSVGRSGNTIYF
TRBD2,TRBV27,-,TRBJ2-2,TGTGCCAGCAGTTTCCGTGGGACTAGCGGGAGATCGAACACCGGGGAGCTGTTTTTT,CASSFRGTSGRSNTGELFF